Given below is one T cell receptor beta chain in context. Its target is unknown. This specimen belongs to a study of cytomegalovirus exposure and HLA in healthy donors. Across the study: Previous work identified 120 million or so unique TCR beta sequences from 150 million to 200 million T cells. HLA-typed donors were the source of 83 million or so unique TCRs, which an early data release held. Study-wide results and caveats: There were several of the most significant clusters that appeared linked to common viral pathogens in a later analysis. In a later analysis, TCR association rates varied by HLA locus: DRB1 most, HLA-C fewest.

Germline V CDR1 and CDR2: SGHNT, YENEEA. The V gene lost 5 bases and the J gene lost 2 bases, with 7 bases spanning the gap. The CDR3 has 12 amino acids. The PCR was carried out with 60 Vbeta primers and 13 Jbeta primers. TCRdb keeps only in-frame clones here, not all; method: immunoSEQ multiplex PCR. Here the sample spans 100,000 to 150,000 clones, nearly 80% being singletons. V usage is TRBV11-3 and J usage is TRBJ2-7; a weak D match, TRBD1 (5 bases). The sequence came from a woman aged 40 to 49 in good health and CMV-seronegative. Sequenced input: PBMCs. The CDR3 DNA follows: TGTGCCAGCAGCCAGGGCCCCTACGAGCAGTACTTC. Translation gives CASSQGPYEQYF.